This T cell receptor (beta chain) was observed in a study of T-cell memory formation after mild COVID-19. Findings and caveats of the study: Nothing confirmed that second-wave clones peaking on day 37 were specific for SARS-CoV-2. Pre-infection memory held some responding clones, suggesting pre-existing cross-reactive T cells responded. Mostly located in CM and EM were contracting CD4+ clones, with contracting CD8+ clones located in EMRA.

TCRdb re-called the 5' RACE reads through MiXCR, storing one row per CDR3 protein. This sample has 450,000 to 650,000 distinct CDR3 sequences, with roughly a fifth found just once. Germline values: CDR1 SGHAT, CDR2 FQNNGV. The CDR3 consists of 16 residues. With 4 bases clipped from V and 1 base from J, the junction kept 7 bases outside the gene matches. This clonotype has a handful of counts. Its antigen is undetermined. The source material was PBMCs or a T cell subset sorted from them (not recorded which). J is TRBJ2-7 and V is TRBV11-2; 10 nucleotides line up with TRBD1. This receptor was obtained from an adult woman who had mild COVID-19 (a few samples of this study predate the infection). Cell type and time point are not known. Here the CDR3 reads CASSSSDRGPSYEQYF. The CDR3 coding sequence is TGTGCCAGCAGCTCCTCAGACAGGGGGCCGTCCTACGAGCAGTACTTC.